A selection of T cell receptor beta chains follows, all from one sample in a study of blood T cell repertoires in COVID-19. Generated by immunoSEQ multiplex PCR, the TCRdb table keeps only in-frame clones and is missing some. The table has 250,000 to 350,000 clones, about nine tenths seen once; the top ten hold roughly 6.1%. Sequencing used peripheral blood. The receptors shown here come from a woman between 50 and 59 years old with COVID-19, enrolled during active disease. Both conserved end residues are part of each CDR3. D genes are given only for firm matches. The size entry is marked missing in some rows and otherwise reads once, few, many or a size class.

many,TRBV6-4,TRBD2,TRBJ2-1,TGTGCCAGCAGTGCGGAAGCGGGAGAGGCCTACAATGAGCAGTTCTTC,CASSAEAGEAYNEQFF
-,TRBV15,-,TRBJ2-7,TGTGCCACCAGCAGAGGCAGAAGTGGCAGGGGCGGCGAGCAGTACTTC,CATSRGRSGRGGEQYF
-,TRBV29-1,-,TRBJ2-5,TGCAGCGTTCGCACAGGGTACCAAGAGACCCAGTACTTC,CSVRTGYQETQYF
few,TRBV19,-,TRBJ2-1,TGTGCCAGTAGTATATCAGGGTGGGGGCAGAATGAGCAGTTCTTC,CASSISGWGQNEQFF
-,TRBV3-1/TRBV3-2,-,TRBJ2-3,TGTGCCACCCGGGATTTGGGCACAGATACGCAGTATTTT,CATRDLGTDTQYF
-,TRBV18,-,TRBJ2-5,TGTGCCAGCTCACCATTATCTGAGACCCAGTACTTC,CASSPLSETQYF
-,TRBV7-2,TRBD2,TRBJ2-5,TGTGCCAGCAGTTACAACCAAGCGGGAGTGGAGACCCAGTACTTC,CASSYNQAGVETQYF
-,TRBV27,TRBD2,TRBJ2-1,TGTGCCAGCAGTTTAAGAAATGGCGGGAGGTCCTACAATGAGCAGTTCTTC,CASSLRNGGRSYNEQFF
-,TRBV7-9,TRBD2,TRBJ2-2,TGTGCCAGCCCCTTAAAACTAGCGGAACCCACCGGGGAGCTGTTTTTT,CASPLKLAEPTGELFF
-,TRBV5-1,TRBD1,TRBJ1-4,TGCGCCAGCAGCTTGGCAGGGGGCCCAAGTGAAAAACTGTTTTTT,CASSLAGGPSEKLFF
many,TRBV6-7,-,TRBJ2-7,TGTGCCAGTATACGTAGTCAAGGGACTCCCCGCTACGAGCAGTACTTC,CASIRSQGTPRYEQYF
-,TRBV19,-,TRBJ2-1,TGTGCCAGTAGTATAGGACTTCTCTCCTACAATGAGCAGTTCTTC,CASSIGLLSYNEQFF
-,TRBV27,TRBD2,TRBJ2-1,TGTGCCAGCCGACTAGCGGGGGTGATGAGCTCCTACAATGAGCAGTTCTTC,CASRLAGVMSSYNEQFF
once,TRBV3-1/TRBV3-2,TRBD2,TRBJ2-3,TGTGCCAGCAGCCCAACCCTTAGCGGGAGGCTCACAGATACGCAGTATTTT,CASSPTLSGRLTDTQYF
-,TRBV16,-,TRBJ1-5,TGTGCCAGCAGCGAACAGGGTTATAGCAATCAGCCCCAGCATTTT,CASSEQGYSNQPQHF
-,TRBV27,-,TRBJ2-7,TGTGCCAGCACCCTTGGCTCGGGGTACGAGCAGTACTTC,CASTLGSGYEQYF
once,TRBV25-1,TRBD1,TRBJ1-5,TGTGCCAGCAGTGAAGCCGGGACAGGAGCCATACTACCCCAGCATTTT,CASSEAGTGAILPQHF
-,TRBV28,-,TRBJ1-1,TGTGCCAGTATAGACTTGAACACTGAAGCTTTCTTT,CASIDLNTEAFF
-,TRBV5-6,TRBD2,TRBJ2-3,TGTGCCAGCAGCTTGCTCTTTCTGACTAGCGGGAGTGATACGCAGTATTTT,CASSLLFLTSGSDTQYF
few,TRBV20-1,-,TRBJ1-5,TGCAGTGCTAGTCGGTCTCCCGGCAATCAGCCCCAGCATTTT,CSASRSPGNQPQHF
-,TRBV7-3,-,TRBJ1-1,TGTGCCAGCAGCCTACAGTCGAACACTGAAGCTTTCTTT,CASSLQSNTEAFF
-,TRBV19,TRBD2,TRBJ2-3,TGTGCCAGTAGACACCTTAGCGGGAGGACAGATACGCAGTATTTT,CASRHLSGRTDTQYF
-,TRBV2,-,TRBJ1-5,TGTGCCAGCAGTGAGGATTCCCCCGATTCAGGGCAGCCCCAGCATTTT,CASSEDSPDSGQPQHF
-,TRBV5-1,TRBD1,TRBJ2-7,TGCGCCAGCAGCTTGGTGGGCCCCGGGACAGGGGTTTACGAGCAGTACTTC,CASSLVGPGTGVYEQYF
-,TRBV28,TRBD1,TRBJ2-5,TGTGCCAGCAGTCCCGGGACAGTGGGGAAGACCCAGTACTTC,CASSPGTVGKTQYF
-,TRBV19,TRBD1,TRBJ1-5,TGTGCCAGTAGTATAGGGGGACAGGGGAGAGGGCAGCCCCAGCATTTT,CASSIGGQGRGQPQHF
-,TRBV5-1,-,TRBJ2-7,TGCGCCAGCAGCTTCGGGTCGGCGTTCTCCTACGAGCAGTACTTC,CASSFGSAFSYEQYF
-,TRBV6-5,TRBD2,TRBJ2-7,TGTGCCACCAGGGCGGGAGGGAGCTCCTACGAGCAGTACTTC,CATRAGGSSYEQYF
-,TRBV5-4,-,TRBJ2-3,TGTGCCAGCAGCCTCGTAGCTAGCGGCACAGATACGCAGTATTTT,CASSLVASGTDTQYF
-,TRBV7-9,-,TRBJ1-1,TGTGCCAGCAGCTCGGTCGGGGCTGAAGCTTTCTTT,CASSSVGAEAFF
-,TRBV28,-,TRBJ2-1,TGTGCCAGCAGTTTATTCAGATGGCCCGACAATGAGCAGTTCTTC,CASSLFRWPDNEQFF
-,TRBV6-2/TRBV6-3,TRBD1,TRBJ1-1,TGTGCCAGCAGTTACTTAGACAGGGGTAGGACTGAAGCTTTCTTT,CASSYLDRGRTEAFF
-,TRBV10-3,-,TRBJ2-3,TGTGCCATCAGTGGACCAAGCGGCGGTGGAGATACGCAGTATTTT,CAISGPSGGGDTQYF
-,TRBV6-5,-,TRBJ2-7,TGTGCCAGCAGCTCGGGGATCGAGCAGTACTTC,CASSSGIEQYF
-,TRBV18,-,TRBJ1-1,TGTGCCAGCTCACCTCGGGAAGGGATGAACACTGAAGCTTTCTTT,CASSPREGMNTEAFF
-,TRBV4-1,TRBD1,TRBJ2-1,TGCGCCAGCAGCCCACAGGGGGCTGAGCAGTTCTTC,CASSPQGAEQFF
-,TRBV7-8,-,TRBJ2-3,TGTGCCAGCAGCCCCGGGTTGATGGGGAGAACTAGCAAAGCGGCAGATACGCAGTATTTT,CASSPGLMGRTSKAADTQYF
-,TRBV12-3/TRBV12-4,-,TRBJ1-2,TGTGCCAGCATGGGATGGGGGGTAGGGGGCTACACCTTC,CASMGWGVGGYTF
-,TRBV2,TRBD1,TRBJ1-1,TGTGCCGCCCGGACAGGGGTGTACACTGAAGCTTTCTTT,CAARTGVYTEAFF
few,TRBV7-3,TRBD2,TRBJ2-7,TGTGCCAGCAGCCCCACCGGGACTAGCCCACCGGGGGAGCAGTACTTC,CASSPTGTSPPGEQYF
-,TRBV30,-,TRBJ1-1,TGTGCCTGGAGTTTCGCGGAAAATCCCGGCTTT,CAWSFAENPGF
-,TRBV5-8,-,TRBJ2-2,TGTGCCAGCAGCTTGTCGGTAGCGGCGAACACCGGGGAGCTGTTTTTT,CASSLSVAANTGELFF
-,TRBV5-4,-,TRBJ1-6,TGTGCCAGCAGCTCGTACAGTTTTGATTCACCCCTCCACTTT,CASSSYSFDSPLHF
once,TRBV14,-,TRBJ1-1,TGTGCCAGCAGCCCCGGCGCGGAGCCTGAAGCTTTCTTT,CASSPGAEPEAFF
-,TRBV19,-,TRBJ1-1,TGTGCCAGTAAGGGGGTAACCCAGGGGCTGCCTACTGAAGCTTTCTTT,CASKGVTQGLPTEAFF
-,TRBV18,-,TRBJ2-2,TGTGCCAGCTCACCATTGACTGGAGGTCGGGGCGGGGAGCTGTTTTTT,CASSPLTGGRGGELFF
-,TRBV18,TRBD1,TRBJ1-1,TGTGCCAGCTCCTCCCAGGGGGTAGGGACTGAAGCTTTCTTT,CASSSQGVGTEAFF
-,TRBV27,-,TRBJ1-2,TGTGCCAGCAGCCCCACCCCAGGCTATGGCTACACCTTC,CASSPTPGYGYTF
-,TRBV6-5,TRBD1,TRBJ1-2,TGTGCCAGCAGTTACGGTAGTAGGGGGCGGTATTATGGCTACACCTTC,CASSYGSRGRYYGYTF
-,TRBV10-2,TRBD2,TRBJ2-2,TGCGCCAGCAGGGTAGCGGGAGGCCCAGGGACCGGGGAGCTGTTTTTT,CASRVAGGPGTGELFF
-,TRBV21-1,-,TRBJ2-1,TGTGCCAGCAGCAAAGAAGACAGGGGGCGGGGGTCCTACAATGAGCAGTTCTTC,CASSKEDRGRGSYNEQFF
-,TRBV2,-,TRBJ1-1,TGTGCCAGCAGAATTTCAGGCGGGAGGGCGGCTTTCTTT,CASRISGGRAAFF
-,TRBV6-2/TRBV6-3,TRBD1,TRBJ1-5,TGTGCCAGCAGTTATACAGGGGGCTGGCAGCCCCAGCATTTT,CASSYTGGWQPQHF
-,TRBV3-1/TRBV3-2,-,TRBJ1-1,TGTGCCAGCAGCCAAGGGACAGACCTTTATAACACTGAAGCTTTCTTT,CASSQGTDLYNTEAFF
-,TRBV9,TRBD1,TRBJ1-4,TGTGCCAGCAGCCCTCGCGCACGGGACAGGGTTTCGGAAAAACTGTTTTTT,CASSPRARDRVSEKLFF
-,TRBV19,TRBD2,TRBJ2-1,TGTGCCAGTAGTACCTCCCAGACTAGCAATGGTGAGCAGTTCTTC,CASSTSQTSNGEQFF